Listed below are T cell receptor beta chains from one sample, sequenced in a study of breast tumors, draining lymph nodes, adjacent tissues. TCRdb fed the multiplex PCR reads into MiXCR, producing one record per CDR3 protein. The data show 20,000 to 25,000 distinct CDR3 sequences, with approximately 33% seen just once and around 10% held by the top ten. Sample: breast tumor tissue. The receptor set was obtained from a female donor with breast cancer. Some clones in this sample may be carry-over from other donors' samples. The CDR3 runs from the conserved cysteine through the conserved F or W. D genes are given only for firm matches. A clone size is listed for some rows: how often the clone was seen (once, few, many), or a class if it is expanded.

v_gene	len	abundance	d_gene	j_gene	CDR3aa	CDR3nt
TRBV6-6	18	many	TRBD1	TRBJ1-2	CASSSAGRGQGLNYGYTF	TGTGCCAGCAGTTCTGCCGGGCGAGGACAGGGGCTCAACTATGGCTACACCTTC
TRBV5-6	12	once	.	TRBJ2-1	CASSWFHNKQFF	TGTGCCAGCAGCTGGTTTCATAATAAGCAGTTCTTC
TRBV9	15	many	.	TRBJ2-3	CASSATLGRTDTQYF	TGTGCCAGCAGCGCTACATTGGGACGGACAGATACGCAGTATTTT
TRBV2	10	many	.	TRBJ1-2	CASRAGWWTF	TGTGCCAGCAGGGCCGGGTGGTGGACCTTC
TRBV4-3	15	many	TRBD1	TRBJ2-3	CASSQNPQGADTQYF	TGCGCCAGCAGCCAAAATCCTCAGGGGGCAGATACGCAGTATTTT
TRBV30	13	.	.	TRBJ1-6	CAWGIRTNSPLHF	TGTGCCTGGGGTATTCGAACTAATTCACCCCTCCACTTT
TRBV12-3/TRBV12-4	15	many	.	TRBJ2-7	CASSLKQGTFYEQYF	TGTGCCAGCAGTTTAAAGCAGGGAACCTTCTACGAGCAGTACTTC
TRBV20-1	16	medium-sized	.	TRBJ2-5	CSALPWGALQEETQYF	TGCAGTGCCCTACCTTGGGGGGCTTTACAAGAAGAGACCCAGTACTTC
TRBV5-1	13	many	.	TRBJ2-7	CASSPPPPAEQYF	TGCGCCAGCAGCCCGCCACCCCCGGCCGAGCAGTACTTC
TRBV24-1	18	many	.	TRBJ2-2	CATSDCCRGARRTGELFF	TGTGCCACCAGTGATTGTTGTAGGGGGGCGAGGAGGACCGGGGAGCTGTTTTTT
TRBV7-2	17	many	.	TRBJ2-1	CASSLSGRPGSYNEQFF	TGTGCCAGCAGCTTAAGCGGGCGGCCCGGCTCCTACAATGAGCAGTTCTTC
TRBV12-3/TRBV12-4	14	many	.	TRBJ2-3	CASSFLGATDTQYF	TGTGCCAGCAGTTTTTTGGGTGCCACAGATACGCAGTATTTT
TRBV30	10	many	.	TRBJ2-5	CAWSVETQYF	TGTGCCTGGAGTGTGGAGACCCAGTACTTC
TRBV7-9	18	few	TRBD2	TRBJ2-2	CASSFFAGVSLNTGELFF	TGTGCCAGCAGCTTCTTCGCGGGGGTGTCCTTGAACACCGGGGAGCTGTTTTTT
TRBV7-3	16	many	.	TRBJ2-1	CASSLKPWSSYNEQFF	TGTGCCAGCAGCTTAAAGCCTTGGAGCTCCTACAATGAGCAGTTCTTC
TRBV6-2/TRBV6-3	16	.	.	TRBJ2-1	CASSYSEVFLCSEQFF	TGTGCCAGCAGTTACTCAGAGGTTTTCCTCTGCAGTGAGCAGTTCTTC
TRBV20-1	14	medium-sized	TRBD2	TRBJ2-3	CSASNSGDGDTQYF	TGCAGTGCTAGCAATAGCGGGGATGGGGATACGCAGTATTTT
TRBV6-1	17	many	.	TRBJ1-6	CASSEAQYGQGNSPLHF	TGTGCCAGCAGTGAAGCGCAATACGGACAAGGGAATTCACCCCTCCACTTT
TRBV18	15	.	.	TRBJ2-7	CANSPPTGLLGEQYF	TGTGCCAACTCACCACCGACGGGTCTATTAGGCGAGCAGTACTTC
TRBV7-2	16	.	.	TRBJ2-7	CASSHRRRAGAYEQYF	TGTGCCAGCAGCCACCGGCGGCGGGCAGGGGCCTACGAGCAGTACTTC
TRBV19	15	many	TRBD2	TRBJ2-1	CASSIASGILDEQFF	TGTGCCAGTAGTATAGCGAGCGGGATTTTAGATGAGCAGTTCTTC
TRBV12-3/TRBV12-4	15	.	TRBD1	TRBJ1-2	CASSLDRDGNYGYTF	TGTGCCAGCAGTCTGGACAGGGACGGGAACTACGGCTACACCTTC
TRBV5-1	15	many	TRBD1	TRBJ2-5	CASSQDRVGQETQYF	TGCGCCAGCAGCCAAGACAGGGTTGGCCAAGAGACCCAGTACTTC
TRBV5-1	12	few	.	TRBJ2-7	CASSRTDYEQYF	TGCGCCAGCAGCCGGACAGACTACGAGCAGTACTTC